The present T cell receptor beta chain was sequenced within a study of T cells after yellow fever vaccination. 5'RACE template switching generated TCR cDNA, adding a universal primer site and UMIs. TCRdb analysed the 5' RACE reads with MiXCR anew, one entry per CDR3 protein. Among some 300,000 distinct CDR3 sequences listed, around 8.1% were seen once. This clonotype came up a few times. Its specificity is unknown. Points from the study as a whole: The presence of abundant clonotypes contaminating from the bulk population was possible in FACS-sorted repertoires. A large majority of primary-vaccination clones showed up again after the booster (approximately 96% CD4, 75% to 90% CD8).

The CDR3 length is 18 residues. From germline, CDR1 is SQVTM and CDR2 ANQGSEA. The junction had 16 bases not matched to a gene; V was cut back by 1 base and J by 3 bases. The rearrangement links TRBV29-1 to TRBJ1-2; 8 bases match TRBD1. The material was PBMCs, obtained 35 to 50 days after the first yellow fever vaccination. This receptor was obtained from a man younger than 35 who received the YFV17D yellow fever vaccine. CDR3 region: CSVEGGGTGVDRYYGYTF. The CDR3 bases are TGCAGCGTTGAAGGTGGCGGGACAGGCGTCGATCGATACTATGGCTACACCTTC.